This is a list of T cell receptor beta chains from one sample in a study of CD8+ T cells in alopecia areata. Some clones are missing from TCRdb's copy, which holds only in-frame ones; the method was immunoSEQ multiplex PCR. The table includes about 210,000 clones, over 40% detected once. The source was CD4+ T cells sorted from blood, collected at approximately week 37, from a patient treated with tofacitinib. The receptor source for this set is a human donor with alopecia areata. CDR3s include the opening cysteine and the closing phenylalanine or tryptophan. A D gene is named only where the DNA matches it firmly. Clone size is not always given. Where it is, it says once, few, many or a class for expanded clones.

clone_size	v_call	j_call	d_call	cdr3_nt	cdr3_aa
few	TRBV30	TRBJ2-7	TRBD1	TGTGCCTGGGGGCCTTGGAAGCCCGTCTCCCGGGACAGGGCGGGCTACGAGCAGTACTTC	CAWGPWKPVSRDRAGYEQYF
few	TRBV6-1	TRBJ2-5	TRBD2	TGTGCCAGCAGTGAAGACTCCGGACTAGTAGAGGAGACCCAGTACTTC	CASSEDSGLVEETQYF
.	TRBV28	TRBJ1-2	TRBD1	TGTGCCGCCGGGGGGGGACAGGCGGGTGCCTATGGCTACACCTTC	CAAGGGQAGAYGYTF
.	TRBV20-1	TRBJ1-4	.	TGCAGTGCTAGGTTAGAAAAACTGTTTTTT	CSARLEKLFF
.	TRBV30	TRBJ2-1	TRBD2	TGTGCCCGAAGACTAGCGGGAGTGTCAGAGCAGTTCTTC	CARRLAGVSEQFF
.	TRBV5-8	TRBJ2-2	TRBD1	TGTGCCAGCAGCTCCGACAGGGGGCTATTTACCGGGGAGCTGTTTTTT	CASSSDRGLFTGELFF
.	TRBV5-1	TRBJ2-6	.	TGCGCCAGCAGCTTAGGGTCTGGGGCCAACGTCCTGACTTTC	CASSLGSGANVLTF
.	TRBV7-6	TRBJ2-5	.	TGTGCCAGCTCTCCCCAAGAGACCCAGTACTTC	CASSPQETQYF
.	TRBV6-1	TRBJ2-5	.	TGTGCCAGCAGGGGGGTGAGTCAAGAGACCCAGTACTTC	CASRGVSQETQYF
few	TRBV6-1	TRBJ1-5	.	TGTGCCAGCACCTTCCCAGGGACTTATCAGCCCCAGCATTTT	CASTFPGTYQPQHF
.	TRBV5-4	TRBJ2-7	.	TGTGCCAGCAGCTCCGGTCGGCGCTACGAGCAGTACTTC	CASSSGRRYEQYF
.	TRBV5-1	TRBJ2-1	TRBD2	TGCGCCAGCAGCTTGGAGGCTAGCGGATTCAATGAGCAGTTCTTC	CASSLEASGFNEQFF
.	TRBV27	TRBJ2-1	.	TGTGCCAGCAGTCCCGGGGTCGTCAATGAGCAGTTCTTC	CASSPGVVNEQFF
.	TRBV29-1	TRBJ2-5	.	TGCAGCGTTGATTTGGGGACCCAAGAGACCCAGTACTTC	CSVDLGTQETQYF
.	TRBV7-6	TRBJ2-2	.	TGTGCCAGCAGCCCCTTGTACGGGGAGCTGTTTTTT	CASSPLYGELFF
.	TRBV18	TRBJ2-7	.	TGTGCCAGCTCCGGAGGGCGGGCCTACGAGCAGTACTTC	CASSGGRAYEQYF
few	TRBV25-1	TRBJ2-7	.	TGTGCCAGCATGTTCTGGGGCGAGCAGTACTTC	CASMFWGEQYF
.	TRBV25-1	TRBJ1-2	.	TGTGCCAGCAGTGAAAACTATGGCTACACCTTC	CASSENYGYTF
.	TRBV30	TRBJ2-7	.	TGTGCCTGGAAACAGGTAACCTACGAGCAGTACTTC	CAWKQVTYEQYF
few	TRBV10-3	TRBJ2-7	TRBD2	TGTGCCATCAGTGAAGGGCAATCGGGGGGCGAGCAGTACTTC	CAISEGQSGGEQYF
.	TRBV4-2	TRBJ1-1	.	TGTGCCAGCAGCCAAGGGGGGGCGGACACTGAAGCTTTCTTT	CASSQGGADTEAFF
.	TRBV4-3	TRBJ1-1	.	TGCGCCAGCAGCCTCCTGACGGAAGACAGTGAAGCTTTCTTT	CASSLLTEDSEAFF
few	TRBV2	TRBJ2-7	.	TGTGCCAGCAACCGGGACGGAACCTACGAGCAGTACTTC	CASNRDGTYEQYF
few	TRBV25-1	TRBJ2-7	TRBD1	TGTGCCAGCGGGACAGGGTCCTACGAGCAGTACTTC	CASGTGSYEQYF
.	TRBV5-1	TRBJ2-5	.	TGCGCCAGCAGCTTACTTATTGGACAGATCCAAGAGACCCAGTACTTC	CASSLLIGQIQETQYF
.	TRBV6-5	TRBJ2-3	.	TGTGCCAGCAGTTACTCGAAAGGGACTAGCACAGATACGCAGTATTTT	CASSYSKGTSTDTQYF
.	TRBV7-8	TRBJ2-7	.	TGTGCCAGCAGCTTAGTACTCCTCTACGAGCAGTACTTC	CASSLVLLYEQYF
.	TRBV9	TRBJ2-5	TRBD1	TGTGCCAGCAGCACACTGACAGGGGGCCAAGAGACCCAGTACTTC	CASSTLTGGQETQYF
once	TRBV15	TRBJ2-5	.	TGTGCCACCAGCAGAGATTTGGGACAAGAAGAGACCCAGTACTTC	CATSRDLGQEETQYF
few	TRBV14	TRBJ2-2	.	TGTGCCAGCAGCCAAGGTCACAGGGTGGATTCGTCCGGGGAGCTGTTTTTT	CASSQGHRVDSSGELFF
.	TRBV7-3	TRBJ2-7	.	TGTGCCAGCAGCTTATCTGGGAATTCCTACGAGCAGTACTTC	CASSLSGNSYEQYF
few	TRBV27	TRBJ2-1	.	TGTGCCAGCACCCCCCCTCTTCGGAATGAGCAGTTCTTC	CASTPPLRNEQFF
.	TRBV9	TRBJ1-2	.	TGTGCCAGCGCCCGGGACACCTATGGCTACACCTTC	CASARDTYGYTF
.	TRBV30	TRBJ1-5	.	TGTGCCTGGAGTGTACAAAGTGATCAGCCCCAGCATTTT	CAWSVQSDQPQHF
.	TRBV11-3	TRBJ2-7	TRBD2	TGTGCCAGCAGCTTAGGCGGGAGTGTTTACGAGCAGTACTTC	CASSLGGSVYEQYF
once	TRBV5-4	TRBJ2-4	TRBD1	TGTGCCAGCAGCCTGGACCCGCAGGGGGACAACATTCAGTACTTC	CASSLDPQGDNIQYF
.	TRBV4-1	TRBJ2-6	TRBD1	TGCGCCAGCAGCCCCAAGGCGACAGGGGCTTCTGGGGCCAACGTCCTGACTTTC	CASSPKATGASGANVLTF
once	TRBV10-3	TRBJ1-2	TRBD1	TGTGCCATCACCGCGACCGGGACAGGGTACACCTTC	CAITATGTGYTF
.	TRBV13	TRBJ2-6	.	TGTGCCAGCAGCTTAACAGGGCCTGGGGCCAACGTCCTGACTTTC	CASSLTGPGANVLTF
.	TRBV6-5	TRBJ2-1	TRBD2	TGTGCCAGCAGTGCTAGCGGTAGCTCCTACAATGAGCAGTTCTTC	CASSASGSSYNEQFF
many	TRBV18	TRBJ1-5	.	TGTGCCAGCTCACTCGAAGACGGGAATCAGCCCCAGCATTTT	CASSLEDGNQPQHF
.	TRBV30	TRBJ1-5	.	TGTGCCTGGAGTGTCAGAGACAGGCAGCCCCAGCATTTT	CAWSVRDRQPQHF
.	TRBV4-1	TRBJ2-5	.	TGCGCCAGCAGCCAAGAAACCACACGGAGCCCGGGGACCCAGTACTTC	CASSQETTRSPGTQYF
once	TRBV7-8	TRBJ1-5	.	TGTGCCAGCAGCTTAGCCCAGGGCAATCAGCCCCAGCATTTT	CASSLAQGNQPQHF
.	TRBV29-1	TRBJ2-5	TRBD2	TGCAGCGTTGAAGAAGGGGCGGGAGAGGCGGAGACCCAGTACTTC	CSVEEGAGEAETQYF
.	TRBV18	TRBJ1-2	TRBD1	TGTGCCAGCTCACCGGGACAGGGTGATAGCTACACCTTC	CASSPGQGDSYTF
few	TRBV28	TRBJ2-5	.	TGTGCCAGCAGTTTTCCACTATTGGGGGCGCGAGTAGGGACCCAGTACTTC	CASSFPLLGARVGTQYF
.	TRBV5-1	TRBJ2-1	TRBD1	TGCGCCAGCAGCTTGGCTTCCTTCACCGGGACAGGGAATGAGCAGTTCTTC	CASSLASFTGTGNEQFF
.	TRBV4-3	TRBJ2-5	TRBD2	TGCGCCAGCAGCCAAGACGCTATCGGGAGGGCCCGGACCCAGTACTTC	CASSQDAIGRARTQYF
.	TRBV5-1	TRBJ2-1	TRBD1	TGCGCCAGCAGCGCACGAGGGGGACAGGGGTACAATGAGCAGTTCTTC	CASSARGGQGYNEQFF
few	TRBV29-1	TRBJ2-3	.	TGCAGCGTTGTTTCGCAGTTTAGCACAGATACGCAGTATTTT	CSVVSQFSTDTQYF
few	TRBV29-1	TRBJ2-1	.	TGCAGCGTCAGATCGGGACCCCGCAATGAGCAGTTCTTC	CSVRSGPRNEQFF